This T cell receptor (beta chain) was sequenced for a study of T cell responses to AZD1222 COVID-19 vaccine. Findings of the study overall: A reported finding is that nearly half of spike-specific TCRs target unmutated variant regions.

TCRdb keeps only in-frame clones here, not all; method: immunoSEQ multiplex PCR. The table includes around 190,000 clones, almost 95% detected once. A word on this clone: The target antigen is unknown.

Looked up from germline, CDR1 is KGHSH and CDR2 is LQKENI. The trim removed 2 bases at V and 5 bases at J, leaving 7 bases unmatched. The CDR3 spans 17 residues. The V call is TRBV18, the J call TRBJ2-2; 11 positions match TRBD2. This material consisted of peripheral blood, taken on day 0 of AZD1222 vaccination. The sequence came from an adult in good health. CDR3 nucleotides: TGTGCCAGCTCACCAATGACTAGCGGGGTTTATACCGGGGAGCTGTTTTTT. Protein sequence: CASSPMTSGVYTGELFF.